Given below is one T cell receptor beta chain in context. This entry belongs to a study of lymphopenia after photon versus proton radiotherapy. Profiled with immunoSEQ multiplex PCR; TCRdb holds only in-frame clones, not every one. In the table there are roughly 30,000 clones, 81% of which are singletons. The source of this sequence is a man in his fifties with gastric cancer. Sample: peripheral blood, taken from a patient treated with photon-based radiotherapy.

Here the CDR3 reads CASSEQRKSYEQYV. Here the CDR3 DNA reads TGTGCCAGCAGTGAACAACGGAAATCCTACGAGCAGTACGTC. The chain joins TRBV2 to TRBJ2-7; no clear D gene. Trimming stripped 2 bases from V and 1 base from J, with 9 bases between. CDR3 length: 14 amino acids. Germline values: CDR1 SNHLY, CDR2 FYNNEI.